This TCR beta chain was recorded in a study of a mutant IDH1 vaccine in newly diagnosed glioma. Study overall: Patients had eight vaccinations, in weeks 1, 3, 5, 7, 11, 15, 19 and 23. Overall study results and limits: There seemed to be no relation between pseudoprogression and changes in top peripheral T cell clonotypes.

TCRdb keeps only in-frame clones here, not all; method: immunoSEQ multiplex PCR. There are 11,000 or so clones in the sample; more than 75% occur only once, and about 5.5% lies in the top ten. The time point was: week 5, during vaccination. Each vaccine dose was 300 ug of mutant IDH1 20-mer peptide, with topical imiquimod. Regarding this clone: As yet, its antigen is unknown.

V lost 5 bases to trimming and J lost 7 bases; unmatched junction nucleotides: 10. Germline V lookup: CDR1 SEHNR, CDR2 FQNEAQ (reference sequence). The CDR3 runs 15 residues. This sample comprised PBMCs, obtained from a glioma patient whose treatment included an IDH1 peptide vaccine. The chain uses TRBV7-9 and TRBJ1-4, with 7 bases matching TRBD1. This receptor was taken from a middle-aged woman with glioma. Some clones in this sample may be carry-over from other donors' samples. CDR3 residues: CASSLPSTGIEKLFF. The CDR3 region has the DNA TGTGCCAGCAGCCTCCCCTCGACAGGGATTGAAAAACTGTTTTTT.